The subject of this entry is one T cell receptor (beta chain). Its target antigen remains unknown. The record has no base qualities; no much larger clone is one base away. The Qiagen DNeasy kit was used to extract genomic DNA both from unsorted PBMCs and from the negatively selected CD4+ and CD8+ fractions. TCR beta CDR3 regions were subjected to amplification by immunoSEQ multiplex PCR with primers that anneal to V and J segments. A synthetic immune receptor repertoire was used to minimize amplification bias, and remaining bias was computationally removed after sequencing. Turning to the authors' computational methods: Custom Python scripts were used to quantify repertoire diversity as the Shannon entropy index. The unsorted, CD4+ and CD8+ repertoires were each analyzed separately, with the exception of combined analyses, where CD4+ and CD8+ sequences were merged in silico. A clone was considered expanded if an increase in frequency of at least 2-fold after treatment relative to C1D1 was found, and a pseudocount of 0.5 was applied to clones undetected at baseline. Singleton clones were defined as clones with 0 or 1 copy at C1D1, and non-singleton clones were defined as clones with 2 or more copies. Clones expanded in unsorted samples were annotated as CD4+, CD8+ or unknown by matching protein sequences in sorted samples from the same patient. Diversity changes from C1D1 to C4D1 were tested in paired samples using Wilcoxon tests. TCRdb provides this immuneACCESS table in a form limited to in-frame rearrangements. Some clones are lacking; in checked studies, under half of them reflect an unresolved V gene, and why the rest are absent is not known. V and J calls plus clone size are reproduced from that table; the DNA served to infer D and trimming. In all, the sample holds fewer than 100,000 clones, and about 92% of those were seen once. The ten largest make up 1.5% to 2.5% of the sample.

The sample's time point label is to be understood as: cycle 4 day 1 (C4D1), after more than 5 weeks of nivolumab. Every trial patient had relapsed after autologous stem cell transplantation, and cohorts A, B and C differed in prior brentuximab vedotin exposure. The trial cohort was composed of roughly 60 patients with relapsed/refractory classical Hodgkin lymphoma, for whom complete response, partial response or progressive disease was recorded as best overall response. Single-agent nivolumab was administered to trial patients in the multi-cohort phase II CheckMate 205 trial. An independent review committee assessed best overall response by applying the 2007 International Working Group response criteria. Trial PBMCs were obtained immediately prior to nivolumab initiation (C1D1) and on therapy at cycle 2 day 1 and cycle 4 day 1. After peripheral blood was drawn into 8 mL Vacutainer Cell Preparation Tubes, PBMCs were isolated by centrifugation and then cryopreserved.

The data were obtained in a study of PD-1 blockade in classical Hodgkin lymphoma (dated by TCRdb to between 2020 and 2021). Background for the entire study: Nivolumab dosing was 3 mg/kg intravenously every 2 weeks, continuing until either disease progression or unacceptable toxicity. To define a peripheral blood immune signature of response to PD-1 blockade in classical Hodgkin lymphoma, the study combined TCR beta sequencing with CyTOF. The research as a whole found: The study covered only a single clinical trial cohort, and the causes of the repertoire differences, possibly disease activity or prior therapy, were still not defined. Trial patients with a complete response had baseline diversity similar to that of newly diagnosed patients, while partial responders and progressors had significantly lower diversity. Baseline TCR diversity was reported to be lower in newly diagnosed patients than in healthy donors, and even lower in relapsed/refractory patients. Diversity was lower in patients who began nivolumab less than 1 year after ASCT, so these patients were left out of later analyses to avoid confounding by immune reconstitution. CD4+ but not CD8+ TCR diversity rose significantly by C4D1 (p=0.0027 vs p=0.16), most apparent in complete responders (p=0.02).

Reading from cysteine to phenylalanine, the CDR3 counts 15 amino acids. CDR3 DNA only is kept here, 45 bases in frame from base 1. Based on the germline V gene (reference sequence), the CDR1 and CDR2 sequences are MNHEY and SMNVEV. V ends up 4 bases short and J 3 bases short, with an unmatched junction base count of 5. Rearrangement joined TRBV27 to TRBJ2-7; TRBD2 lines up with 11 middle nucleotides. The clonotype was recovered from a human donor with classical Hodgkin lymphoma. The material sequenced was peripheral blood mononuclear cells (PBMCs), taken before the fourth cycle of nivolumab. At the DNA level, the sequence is TGTGCCAGCAGTTACGGGACTAGCGGATTCTACGAGCAGTACTTC. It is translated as CASSYGTSGFYEQYF.